This T cell receptor (beta chain) came from a study of control samples from healthy donors and cancer patients. Here immunoSEQ multiplex PCR was the method, and the copy in TCRdb shows in-frame clones only, minus some. The data contain more than 90,000 clones, roughly 89% of them singletons. As for this clone: One junction end disagrees with the germline gene, perhaps due to a read error. Different DNA sequences within this sample yield the same CDR3.

The CDR3 has 13 amino acids. Looked up from germline, CDR1 is SGHTA and CDR2 is FQGNSA. The sequence was collected from a man aged 25-45 years in good health. This chain joins TRBV7-2 and TRBJ1-5; 9 bases agree with TRBD1. Sequencing input: blood. The CDR3 DNA reads as TGCGCCAGCAGCTTAAGGGACAGGGATCCCCAGCATTTT. Translation: CASSLRDRDPQHF.